This is a list of T cell receptor beta chains from one sample in a study of blood T cell repertoires in COVID-19. Only in-frame clones appear in the TCRdb table, and some are missing; sequencing was by immunoSEQ multiplex PCR. The sample holds 200,000 or so clones, about 88% seen once. The sequencing sample was made of peripheral blood. Receptor source: a woman aged 35 to 49 who had recovered from COVID-19. CDR3s include the opening cysteine and the closing phenylalanine or tryptophan. The D gene is left open where the match is weak. A clone size is listed for some rows: how often the clone was seen (once, few, many), or a class if it is expanded.

cdr3_aa: CASSRRLAGGPDTQYF; cdr3_nt: TGTGCCAGCAGCCGTAGACTAGCGGGAGGTCCAGATACGCAGTATTTT; j_call: TRBJ2-3; clone_size: -; v_call: TRBV3-1/TRBV3-2; d_call: TRBD2
cdr3_aa: CASSSPGTGGEKLFF; cdr3_nt: TGTGCCAGCAGTTCACCCGGGACAGGGGGTGAAAAACTGTTTTTT; j_call: TRBJ1-4; clone_size: -; v_call: TRBV28; d_call: TRBD1
cdr3_aa: CASSFGSGENTEAFF; cdr3_nt: TGTGCCAGCAGCTTCGGCAGCGGGGAGAACACTGAAGCTTTCTTT; j_call: TRBJ1-1; clone_size: -; v_call: TRBV7-9; d_call: -
cdr3_aa: CSASAGTPDTQYF; cdr3_nt: TGCAGTGCTAGTGCTGGGACACCAGATACGCAGTATTTT; j_call: TRBJ2-3; clone_size: -; v_call: TRBV20-1; d_call: -
cdr3_aa: CASSPTGVADTQYF; cdr3_nt: TGTGCCAGCAGTCCCACAGGGGTGGCAGATACGCAGTATTTT; j_call: TRBJ2-3; clone_size: -; v_call: TRBV28; d_call: TRBD1
cdr3_aa: CASSLIVGVVDTEAFF; cdr3_nt: TGTGCCAGCAGTTTAATTGTAGGGGTTGTGGACACTGAAGCTTTCTTT; j_call: TRBJ1-1; clone_size: -; v_call: TRBV28; d_call: -
cdr3_aa: CASSYIQGVYEKLFF; cdr3_nt: TGTGCCAGCAGTTATATACAGGGGGTGTATGAAAAACTGTTTTTT; j_call: TRBJ1-4; clone_size: -; v_call: TRBV28; d_call: TRBD1
cdr3_aa: CASSPLSGNTDTQYF; cdr3_nt: TGTGCCAGCAGCCCCCTTTCGGGGAACACAGATACGCAGTATTTT; j_call: TRBJ2-3; clone_size: -; v_call: TRBV11-3; d_call: -
cdr3_aa: CASSEARGGTNTIYF; cdr3_nt: TGTGCCAGCAGTGAAGCGCGTGGAGGGACAAACACCATATATTTT; j_call: TRBJ1-3; clone_size: -; v_call: TRBV2; d_call: -
cdr3_aa: CASGSGRVDEQFF; cdr3_nt: TGTGCCTCCGGGAGCGGGAGAGTGGATGAGCAGTTCTTC; j_call: TRBJ2-1; clone_size: -; v_call: TRBV12-3/TRBV12-4; d_call: TRBD2
cdr3_aa: CSVPHFTSGIWDEQFF; cdr3_nt: TGCAGCGTTCCCCATTTTACTAGCGGGATTTGGGATGAGCAGTTCTTC; j_call: TRBJ2-1; clone_size: -; v_call: TRBV29-1; d_call: TRBD2
cdr3_aa: CAWSVLGRWASGNTGELFF; cdr3_nt: TGTGCCTGGAGTGTACTAGGGCGTTGGGCTAGCGGGAACACCGGGGAGCTGTTTTTT; j_call: TRBJ2-2; clone_size: -; v_call: TRBV30; d_call: TRBD2
cdr3_aa: CASSYQGQKNIQYF; cdr3_nt: TGTGCCAGCAGTTACCAGGGGCAGAAAAACATTCAGTACTTC; j_call: TRBJ2-4; clone_size: -; v_call: TRBV6-6; d_call: -
cdr3_aa: CASSLRAEDTIYF; cdr3_nt: TGTGCCAGCAGTTTAAGAGCCGAAGACACCATATATTTT; j_call: TRBJ1-3; clone_size: -; v_call: TRBV12-3/TRBV12-4; d_call: -
cdr3_aa: CASSLGQGLDNSPLHF; cdr3_nt: TGTGCCAGCAGCTTAGGACAGGGCTTAGATAATTCACCCCTCCACTTT; j_call: TRBJ1-6; clone_size: few; v_call: TRBV7-9; d_call: TRBD1
cdr3_aa: CASSVGTEETQYF; cdr3_nt: TGTGCCAGCAGCGTCGGGACAGAAGAGACCCAGTACTTC; j_call: TRBJ2-5; clone_size: -; v_call: TRBV9; d_call: TRBD1
cdr3_aa: CATSDPSEGDTGELFF; cdr3_nt: TGTGCCACCAGTGACCCCTCAGAGGGGGACACCGGGGAGCTGTTTTTT; j_call: TRBJ2-2; clone_size: -; v_call: TRBV24-1; d_call: -
cdr3_aa: CASSPPRGQGSSPLHF; cdr3_nt: TGTGCCAGCTCACCACCGAGGGGACAGGGGAGTTCACCCCTCCACTTT; j_call: TRBJ1-6; clone_size: -; v_call: TRBV18; d_call: TRBD1
cdr3_aa: CASSIDGSGQGRNEQFF; cdr3_nt: TGTGCCAGTAGTATAGATGGCTCGGGACAGGGGAGAAATGAGCAGTTCTTC; j_call: TRBJ2-1; clone_size: -; v_call: TRBV19; d_call: TRBD1
cdr3_aa: CAWSTGQIYQPQHF; cdr3_nt: TGTGCCTGGAGTACGGGACAGATCTATCAGCCCCAGCATTTT; j_call: TRBJ1-5; clone_size: -; v_call: TRBV30; d_call: TRBD1
cdr3_aa: CASTTKRNEQFF; cdr3_nt: TGTGCCAGTACCACCAAGCGGAATGAGCAGTTCTTC; j_call: TRBJ2-1; clone_size: once; v_call: TRBV19; d_call: -
cdr3_aa: CASSIGPNQPQHF; cdr3_nt: TGTGCCAGTAGTATAGGGCCCAATCAGCCCCAGCATTTT; j_call: TRBJ1-5; clone_size: -; v_call: TRBV19; d_call: -
cdr3_aa: CASRLDRAQPQHF; cdr3_nt: TGTGCCAGCAGACTGGACAGGGCCCAGCCCCAGCATTTT; j_call: TRBJ1-5; clone_size: -; v_call: TRBV6-5; d_call: TRBD1
cdr3_aa: CASSQEIGSPTEAFF; cdr3_nt: TGCGCCAGCAGCCAAGAGATTGGCAGTCCCACTGAAGCTTTCTTT; j_call: TRBJ1-1; clone_size: -; v_call: TRBV4-3; d_call: -
cdr3_aa: CASSLGGGREKLFF; cdr3_nt: TGTGCCAGCAGTTTAGGAGGGGGCCGGGAAAAACTGTTTTTT; j_call: TRBJ1-4; clone_size: -; v_call: TRBV28; d_call: TRBD1
cdr3_aa: CASSQSRLAGADTQYF; cdr3_nt: TGTGCCAGCAGCCAATCGAGACTAGCGGGGGCAGATACGCAGTATTTT; j_call: TRBJ2-3; clone_size: -; v_call: TRBV3-1/TRBV3-2; d_call: TRBD2
cdr3_aa: CASSSRDIREGSYEQYF; cdr3_nt: TGTGCCAGCAGCTCTCGGGACATTCGAGAAGGGTCGTACGAGCAGTACTTC; j_call: TRBJ2-7; clone_size: once; v_call: TRBV13; d_call: -
cdr3_aa: CASSRSSGNNEQFF; cdr3_nt: TGTGCCAGCTCTCGTTCTAGCGGCAACAATGAGCAGTTCTTC; j_call: TRBJ2-1; clone_size: -; v_call: TRBV18; d_call: TRBD2
cdr3_aa: CASSGLLFRQGQSVRHADTQYF; cdr3_nt: TGTGCCAGCAGCGGGCTCCTGTTCAGACAGGGACAGTCTGTGCGTCACGCAGATACGCAGTATTTT; j_call: TRBJ2-3; clone_size: -; v_call: TRBV21-1; d_call: -
cdr3_aa: CASSTPGHENTEAFF; cdr3_nt: TGTGCCAGTAGTACCCCGGGACACGAGAACACTGAAGCTTTCTTT; j_call: TRBJ1-1; clone_size: -; v_call: TRBV19; d_call: -
cdr3_aa: CASSLTSGSSYEQYF; cdr3_nt: TGTGCCAGCAGCTTAACTAGCGGGAGCTCCTACGAGCAGTACTTC; j_call: TRBJ2-7; clone_size: few; v_call: TRBV6-5; d_call: TRBD2
cdr3_aa: CASSQMGGNTEAFF; cdr3_nt: TGTGCCAGCAGCCAGATGGGGGGGAACACTGAAGCTTTCTTT; j_call: TRBJ1-1; clone_size: -; v_call: TRBV7-8; d_call: -
cdr3_aa: CASSFRTSTDTQYF; cdr3_nt: TGTGCCAGCAGCTTTAGGACTAGCACAGATACGCAGTATTTT; j_call: TRBJ2-3; clone_size: -; v_call: TRBV5-5; d_call: -
cdr3_aa: CASTLGTVIKNQPQHF; cdr3_nt: TGTGCCAGCACCCTTGGGACAGTCATAAAAAATCAGCCCCAGCATTTT; j_call: TRBJ1-5; clone_size: -; v_call: TRBV28; d_call: TRBD1
cdr3_aa: CSGTESTGSTEAFF; cdr3_nt: TGCAGCGGCACAGAATCGACAGGGTCCACTGAAGCTTTCTTT; j_call: TRBJ1-1; clone_size: -; v_call: TRBV29-1; d_call: TRBD1
cdr3_aa: CATSRAATSKRDEQFF; cdr3_nt: TGTGCCACCAGCAGAGCTGCGACTAGCAAAAGGGATGAGCAGTTCTTC; j_call: TRBJ2-1; clone_size: -; v_call: TRBV15; d_call: TRBD2
cdr3_aa: CASSLGSGIGSNQPQHF; cdr3_nt: TGTGCCAGCAGTTTGGGGTCGGGGATAGGTAGCAATCAGCCCCAGCATTTT; j_call: TRBJ1-5; clone_size: -; v_call: TRBV27; d_call: -
cdr3_aa: CASSQEGGRRTEAFF; cdr3_nt: TGTGCCAGCAGCCAAGAGGGAGGGAGAAGGACTGAAGCTTTCTTT; j_call: TRBJ1-1; clone_size: -; v_call: TRBV4-2; d_call: -
cdr3_aa: CASSISTRLSYNEQFF; cdr3_nt: TGTGCCAGTAGTATATCGACTAGGCTTAGCTACAATGAGCAGTTCTTC; j_call: TRBJ2-1; clone_size: -; v_call: TRBV19; d_call: -
cdr3_aa: CASSPGPGQGTGELFF; cdr3_nt: TGTGCCAGCAGCCCAGGACCGGGACAGGGGACCGGGGAGCTGTTTTTT; j_call: TRBJ2-2; clone_size: -; v_call: TRBV5-6; d_call: TRBD1
cdr3_aa: CAWRRLGGGNVLTF; cdr3_nt: TGTGCCTGGAGACGACTAGGGGGGGGCAACGTCCTGACTTTC; j_call: TRBJ2-6; clone_size: -; v_call: TRBV30; d_call: -
cdr3_aa: CAHGQSNSPLHF; cdr3_nt: TGTGCCCACGGACAGAGTAATTCACCCCTCCACTTT; j_call: TRBJ1-6; clone_size: -; v_call: TRBV30; d_call: -
cdr3_aa: CATSRDAGGDGGELFF; cdr3_nt: TGTGCCACCAGCAGAGATGCGGGAGGAGATGGCGGGGAGCTGTTTTTT; j_call: TRBJ2-2; clone_size: -; v_call: TRBV15; d_call: TRBD2
cdr3_aa: CASSILATDYTGELFF; cdr3_nt: TGTGCCAGTAGTATTCTAGCAACGGATTACACCGGGGAGCTGTTTTTT; j_call: TRBJ2-2; clone_size: once; v_call: TRBV19; d_call: -
cdr3_aa: CATSDPGLADNEQFF; cdr3_nt: TGTGCCACCAGTGACCCCGGACTAGCGGACAATGAGCAGTTCTTC; j_call: TRBJ2-1; clone_size: -; v_call: TRBV24-1; d_call: TRBD2
cdr3_aa: CASSLEGRGTGGTGDTEAFF; cdr3_nt: TGTGCCAGCAGCTTAGAGGGTAGGGGAACAGGGGGCACCGGGGACACTGAAGCTTTCTTT; j_call: TRBJ1-1; clone_size: -; v_call: TRBV7-8; d_call: TRBD1
cdr3_aa: CASSLLQGDYGYTF; cdr3_nt: TGTGCCAGCAGTTTATTACAGGGGGATTATGGCTACACCTTC; j_call: TRBJ1-2; clone_size: -; v_call: TRBV28; d_call: TRBD1
cdr3_aa: CASSHEGGTDTQYF; cdr3_nt: TGTGCCAGCAGCCACGAGGGGGGCACAGATACGCAGTATTTT; j_call: TRBJ2-3; clone_size: -; v_call: TRBV7-9; d_call: -
cdr3_aa: CASSQDGTGGEKLFF; cdr3_nt: TGTGCCAGCAGCCAAGATGGGACAGGGGGCGAAAAACTGTTTTTT; j_call: TRBJ1-4; clone_size: few; v_call: TRBV4-2; d_call: TRBD1
cdr3_aa: CASSGMSAGEQFF; cdr3_nt: TGTGCCAGCAGTGGAATGTCAGCGGGTGAGCAGTTCTTC; j_call: TRBJ2-1; clone_size: few; v_call: TRBV2; d_call: -
cdr3_aa: CATKRENEQFF; cdr3_nt: TGCGCCACCAAGAGGGAGAATGAGCAGTTCTTC; j_call: TRBJ2-1; clone_size: -; v_call: TRBV5-1; d_call: -
cdr3_aa: CASSLAGGYEQYF; cdr3_nt: TGTGCCAGCAGCCTGGCGGGGGGCTACGAGCAGTACTTC; j_call: TRBJ2-7; clone_size: -; v_call: TRBV12-3/TRBV12-4; d_call: TRBD2
cdr3_aa: CASSYTTYQPQHF; cdr3_nt: TGTGCCAGCAGTTACACAACGTATCAGCCCCAGCATTTT; j_call: TRBJ1-5; clone_size: -; v_call: TRBV6-6; d_call: -
cdr3_aa: CASSLGGQGYGYTF; cdr3_nt: TGTGCCAGCAGCTTAGGGGGACAGGGCTATGGCTACACCTTC; j_call: TRBJ1-2; clone_size: -; v_call: TRBV7-9; d_call: TRBD1
cdr3_aa: CASTPPGLAGEGARRETQYF; cdr3_nt: TGTGCCAGCACCCCCCCGGGACTAGCGGGAGAGGGGGCGCGCCGAGAGACCCAGTACTTC; j_call: TRBJ2-5; clone_size: -; v_call: TRBV28; d_call: TRBD2